These T cell receptor beta chains were read from a single sample in a study of cytomegalovirus exposure and HLA in healthy donors. TCRdb's copy holds only in-frame clones and misses some; the assay was immunoSEQ multiplex PCR. The sample holds roughly 160,000 clones; about 80% are singletons and the top ten take around 5%. Sequenced: PBMCs. These receptors were collected from a man aged 30-40 years in good health and CMV-seronegative. Each CDR3 is given with its conserved first and last residue. The order of the fields is J gene, clone size, V gene, D gene, CDR3 length, CDR3 DNA, CDR3 protein. D genes are given only for firm matches. Size values are once, few and many counts, or a class for expanded clones, and some rows have none.

J: TRBJ2-1
size: .
V: TRBV4-2
D: .
length: 17
DNA: TGTGCCAGCAGGCCATTATTTTCCGAGCGCCCCTACAATGAGCAGTTCTTC
CDR3: CASRPLFSERPYNEQFF

J: TRBJ1-3
size: once
V: TRBV9
D: .
length: 13
DNA: TGTGCCTCAAGGGGGGGGCCCGGAAACACCATATATTTT
CDR3: CASRGGPGNTIYF

J: TRBJ2-3
size: .
V: TRBV30
D: .
length: 13
DNA: TGTGCCTGGAGGTACAGGAGCACAGATACGCAGTATTTT
CDR3: CAWRYRSTDTQYF

J: TRBJ1-1
size: .
V: TRBV5-6
D: .
length: 14
DNA: TGTGCCAGCAGCATCGGGACACCCAACACTGAAGCTTTCTTT
CDR3: CASSIGTPNTEAFF

J: TRBJ1-5
size: few
V: TRBV18
D: .
length: 14
DNA: TGTGCCAGCTCACCACTGGGCAGGGATCAGCCCCAGCATTTT
CDR3: CASSPLGRDQPQHF

J: TRBJ2-1
size: .
V: TRBV5-1
D: TRBD2
length: 17
DNA: TGCGCCAGCAGCTTTCTACCGGGACTAGCGGTGAACGATGAGCAGTTCTTC
CDR3: CASSFLPGLAVNDEQFF

J: TRBJ2-7
size: .
V: TRBV9
D: TRBD1
length: 14
DNA: TGTGCCAGCAGCGCCTGGACAGGGGACAGCGAGCAGTACTTC
CDR3: CASSAWTGDSEQYF

J: TRBJ2-4
size: .
V: TRBV10-1
D: TRBD1
length: 17
DNA: TGCGCCAGCAGTGGCGGACAGGGTTTTCTAGCCAAAAACATTCAGTACTTC
CDR3: CASSGGQGFLAKNIQYF

J: TRBJ2-2
size: .
V: TRBV7-9
D: .
length: 17
DNA: TGTGCCAGCAGCTTAGATCGGACTACCGCGAACACCGGGGAGCTGTTTTTT
CDR3: CASSLDRTTANTGELFF

J: TRBJ1-4
size: .
V: TRBV28
D: .
length: 14
DNA: TGTGCCAGCAGCCCGCAGGGAACTAATGAAAAACTGTTTTTT
CDR3: CASSPQGTNEKLFF

J: TRBJ2-7
size: few
V: TRBV9
D: .
length: 14
DNA: TGTGCCAGCAGCGCGGTAGGGAGCTCCTACGAGCAGTACTTC
CDR3: CASSAVGSSYEQYF

J: TRBJ2-5
size: .
V: TRBV4-3
D: TRBD2
length: 13
DNA: TGCGCCAGCAGCCGGGGGGGCCAAGAGACCCAGTACTTC
CDR3: CASSRGGQETQYF

J: TRBJ2-3
size: .
V: TRBV27
D: TRBD1
length: 15
DNA: TGTGCCAGCAGTTTATGGGGACAGGGCACAGATACGCAGTATTTT
CDR3: CASSLWGQGTDTQYF

J: TRBJ2-2
size: .
V: TRBV18
D: .
length: 16
DNA: TGTGCCAGCTCACCACTGCCTGCGACGAACACCGGGGAGCTGTTTTTT
CDR3: CASSPLPATNTGELFF

J: TRBJ1-3
size: .
V: TRBV9
D: TRBD1
length: 18
DNA: TGTGCCAGCAGCGTGGGGATTCGACAGGGCCTCTCTGGAAACACCATATATTTT
CDR3: CASSVGIRQGLSGNTIYF

J: TRBJ2-5
size: .
V: TRBV9
D: TRBD1
length: 15
DNA: TGTGCCAGCAGCGCAGGGGGCGCACAAACAGAGACCCAGTACTTC
CDR3: CASSAGGAQTETQYF

J: TRBJ1-4
size: .
V: TRBV19
D: .
length: 13
DNA: TGTGCCAGTAGTATCGGGCGAGGGGAAAAACTGTTTTTT
CDR3: CASSIGRGEKLFF

J: TRBJ1-1
size: .
V: TRBV9
D: .
length: 11
DNA: TGTGCCAGCAGCCCCCTACCTGAAGCTTTCTTT
CDR3: CASSPLPEAFF

J: TRBJ1-5
size: .
V: TRBV7-9
D: .
length: 14
DNA: TGTGCCAGCAGCCCCGCTCGCACAGATCAGCCCCAGCATTTT
CDR3: CASSPARTDQPQHF

J: TRBJ2-3
size: .
V: TRBV5-6
D: TRBD1
length: 16
DNA: TGTGCCAGCAGCCGGGTACAGGGGCAATACACCAATACGCAGTATTTT
CDR3: CASSRVQGQYTNTQYF

J: TRBJ1-4
size: .
V: TRBV19
D: TRBD1
length: 14
DNA: TGTGCCAGTAGAAAGACAGGGGGCTATGAAAAACTGTTTTTT
CDR3: CASRKTGGYEKLFF

J: TRBJ2-7
size: .
V: TRBV7-8
D: TRBD1
length: 12
DNA: TGTGCCAGCATCGGCAACAGGGGCGAGCAGTACTTC
CDR3: CASIGNRGEQYF

J: TRBJ2-2
size: once
V: TRBV6-4
D: .
length: 16
DNA: TGTGCCAGCAGTGACTCGAGGGGGGGTGACACCGGGGAGCTGTTTTTT
CDR3: CASSDSRGGDTGELFF

J: TRBJ1-2
size: .
V: TRBV28
D: .
length: 13
DNA: TGTGCCAGCAGTAAACCAATAGTGAGCGGCTACACCTTC
CDR3: CASSKPIVSGYTF

J: TRBJ2-7
size: once
V: TRBV5-6
D: .
length: 14
DNA: TGTGCCAGCAGCTTAACAGGCGTCCCCTACGAGCAGTACTTC
CDR3: CASSLTGVPYEQYF

J: TRBJ1-1
size: few
V: TRBV6-5
D: .
length: 13
DNA: TGTGCCAGCGGACGAGGGATCGACACTGAAGCTTTCTTT
CDR3: CASGRGIDTEAFF

J: TRBJ2-2
size: .
V: TRBV23-1
D: TRBD1
length: 18
DNA: TGCGCCAGCAGCGATCCCTGGGGACAGCTTCAGAACACCGGGGAGCTGTTTTTT
CDR3: CASSDPWGQLQNTGELFF

J: TRBJ2-1
size: .
V: TRBV9
D: TRBD2
length: 16
DNA: TGTGCCAGCAGCCCTATAATAGCGGGAGGGTCCAATGAGCAGTTCTTC
CDR3: CASSPIIAGGSNEQFF

J: TRBJ2-1
size: .
V: TRBV9
D: TRBD2
length: 19
DNA: TGTGCCAGCAGCGAAAGGGGGACTAGCGGGAGGGGACCCAACAATGAGCAGTTCTTC
CDR3: CASSERGTSGRGPNNEQFF

J: TRBJ1-1
size: .
V: TRBV29-1
D: .
length: 14
DNA: TGCAGCGTTGCGATCGGAGGAGTGAACACTGAAGCTTTCTTT
CDR3: CSVAIGGVNTEAFF

J: TRBJ1-2
size: .
V: TRBV18
D: .
length: 14
DNA: TGTGCCAGCTCACCGGGGCAGGGAAACTATGGCTACACCTTC
CDR3: CASSPGQGNYGYTF

J: TRBJ1-2
size: .
V: TRBV10-3
D: .
length: 15
DNA: TGTGCCATCGAATTACCGGCGGGCTGGGACTATGGCTACACCTTC
CDR3: CAIELPAGWDYGYTF

J: TRBJ2-2
size: .
V: TRBV9
D: .
length: 12
DNA: TGTGCCAGCAGCGTAGTAACCGGGGAGCTGTTTTTT
CDR3: CASSVVTGELFF

J: TRBJ2-7
size: .
V: TRBV7-8
D: TRBD2
length: 15
DNA: TGTGCCAGCAGCTCGGGAAGCGGGGGTCTTTACGAGCAGTACTTC
CDR3: CASSSGSGGLYEQYF

J: TRBJ2-2
size: few
V: TRBV9
D: TRBD1
length: 13
DNA: TGTGCCAGCTCCCCAGGGGGCACCGGGGAGCTGTTTTTT
CDR3: CASSPGGTGELFF

J: TRBJ1-1
size: once
V: TRBV21-1
D: .
length: 12
DNA: TGTGCCAGCAGCAAAGCTGGACAGGGGGCTTTCTTT
CDR3: CASSKAGQGAFF

J: TRBJ1-3
size: .
V: TRBV9
D: .
length: 14
DNA: TGTGCCAGCAGCGTAGACAGGTCCTTCAACACCATATATTTT
CDR3: CASSVDRSFNTIYF

J: TRBJ1-2
size: .
V: TRBV9
D: .
length: 13
DNA: TGTGCCAGCAGCGCCACAGGGTTAGATGGCTACACCTTC
CDR3: CASSATGLDGYTF

J: TRBJ1-1
size: .
V: TRBV13
D: TRBD1
length: 15
DNA: TGTGCCAGCAGCTCACAGACAGGGGGCTTTACTGAAGCTTTCTTT
CDR3: CASSSQTGGFTEAFF

J: TRBJ1-1
size: .
V: TRBV5-4
D: .
length: 13
DNA: TGTGCCAGCAGCTGGGCCCTAAACACTGAAGCTTTCTTT
CDR3: CASSWALNTEAFF

J: TRBJ2-5
size: .
V: TRBV7-8
D: .
length: 14
DNA: TGTGCCAGCAGCTTAGTGTCTACCCAAGAGACCCAGTACTTC
CDR3: CASSLVSTQETQYF

J: TRBJ1-4
size: .
V: TRBV9
D: TRBD1
length: 14
DNA: TGTGCCAGCAGTGGGGGACAGTTTAATGAAAAACTGTTTTTT
CDR3: CASSGGQFNEKLFF